Each of the 22 T cell receptor beta chains below was sequenced from the same sample in a study of blood T cell repertoires in COVID-19 (dated by TCRdb to about 2020). Library construction relied on the immunoSEQ multiplex PCR assay. TCRdb retrieved this table from immuneACCESS and kept in-frame rearrangements only. Not all clones are present; in checked studies, unresolved V genes account for under half, and no reason is known for the remainder. This sample comprises 100,000 to 150,000 clones, about 83% of them detected only once. The top ten clones comprise more than 9.5% of the sample. Sequencing input: peripheral blood. These TCRs come from a man in his forties with active or convalescent COVID-19.

J is TRBJ1-2 and V is TRBV19, with TRBD1 as a possible D gene (6 bases). Trimming stripped 4 bases from V and 6 bases from J, with 15 bases between. The V gene's germline CDR1 is LNHDA and CDR2 SQIVND (reference sequence). The CDR3 is 14 amino acids. For the CDR3, the DNA is TGTGCCAGTAGTAAAGGGACATTTTCTGATGGCTACACCTTC. The encoded protein is CASSKGTFSDGYTF.

This clone appeared a single time. V and J are TRBV5-4 and TRBJ2-1, with 9 bases aligning to TRBD1. V gave up 4 bases and J gave up 1 base; unmatched junction bases: 6. The CDR3 spans 16 residues. Germline CDR1 is SGHNT and CDR2 is YYREEE (reference sequence). In DNA, the CDR3 is TGTGCCAGCAGCGCCGAGACAGGGGGATCCTACAATGAGCAGTTCTTC. This translates into CASSAETGGSYNEQFF.

The V and J genes are TRBV7-9 and TRBJ1-1, with 7 bases identical to TRBD1. The CDR3 runs 18 residues. From germline, CDR1 is SEHNR and CDR2 FQNEAQ (reference sequence). Germline trimming cut 5 bases from V and 0 bases from J; bases unmatched to any gene: 15. In DNA, the CDR3 is TGTGCCAGCAGCCGTGGGGGGAAACAGGGGCTACTGAACACTGAAGCTTTCTTT. The encoded protein is CASSRGGKQGLLNTEAFF.

In this sample, this clone turned up once. The chain recombines TRBV6-5 with TRBJ2-3; tentative D call: TRBD2 (6 bases). The V end lost 7 bases, the J end lost 10 bases, and 21 bases lay between the germline ends. CDR3 length equals 14 residues. Germline CDR1 and CDR2: MNHEY and SVGAGI. As DNA, the CDR3 is TGTGCCAGCAAAGGAGGGTCCCCGATGAGTTCGCAGTATTTT. Its translation: CASKGGSPMSSQYF.

The V and J genes are TRBV7-2 and TRBJ2-7, with TRBD2 as a possible D gene (6 bases). V was shortened by 0 bases and J by 1 base, with 10 bases between the two germline ends. The CDR3 consists of 15 residues. Germline lookup yields CDR1 SGHTA and CDR2 FQGNSA. CDR3 loop: CASSLALAGSYEQYF. As DNA, the CDR3 is TGTGCCAGCAGCTTAGCGTTGGCGGGATCCTACGAGCAGTACTTC.

The chain links TRBV5-5 to TRBJ1-4, with D possibly matching TRBD1 (6 bases). V gave up 4 bases and J gave up 10 bases, with 14 bases separating them. Germline V gives CDR1 SGHKS, CDR2 YYEKEE (reference sequence). This CDR3 has 13 residues. The CDR3 region has the DNA TGTGCCAGCAGCGGACAGCTCCAGGGAAAACTGTTTTTT. It encodes CASSGQLQGKLFF.

The chain couples TRBV6-2 or TRBV6-3 to TRBJ1-6; a possible D gene is TRBD1 (5 bases). CDR1 and CDR2 (germline): MNHEY, SVGEGT. The ends were cut back, 2 bases at V and 10 bases at J, with 18 bases in the middle. CDR3 size: 16 residues. The CDR3 DNA follows: TGTGCCAGCAGTTACCCGAGCCAGGGTGGACGGTCACCCCTCCACTTT. This translates into CASSYPSQGGRSPLHF.

The rearrangement uses TRBV18 and TRBJ1-3; 7 bases are shared with TRBD1. The V gene end was trimmed by 4 bases and the J gene end by 4 bases; junction bases not matched to a gene: 7. The length of the CDR3 is 15 residues. The germline V gene encodes CDR1 KGHSH and CDR2 LQKENI. The CDR3 coding sequence is TGTGCCAGCTCACGACAGGGTGAGGAAGGAAACACCATATATTTT. It codes for CASSRQGEEGNTIYF.

The genes are TRBV12-3 or TRBV12-4 and TRBJ2-3; no clear D gene. The CDR3 loop spans 13 amino acids. Trimming removed 5 bases from V and 3 bases from J, with 9 bases in between. Written as DNA, the CDR3 is TGTGCCAGCAGTCTACGACTTACAGATACGCAGTATTTT. It yields the protein CASSLRLTDTQYF.

J is TRBJ1-6 and V is TRBV15; the match to TRBD1 covers 9 bases. CDR3 length equals 15 residues. CDR1 LNHNV and CDR2 YYDKDF come from the germline V gene (reference sequence). The ends lost 1 base at V and 9 bases at J; junction bases unmatched: 4. This chain's CDR3 is CATSRGQGEGSPLHF. CDR3 in DNA: TGTGCCACCAGCAGAGGACAGGGGGAAGGTTCACCCCTCCACTTT.

The chain combines TRBV19 with TRBJ1-5, with unresolved D. V was pared by 1 base and J by 5 bases, with 9 bases between. The germline V gene has CDR1 LNHDA and CDR2 SQIVND (reference sequence). This CDR3 has 14 amino acids. CDR3 loop: CASSIARYDQPQHF. DNA for the CDR3: TGTGCCAGTAGTATAGCCCGGTACGATCAGCCCCAGCATTTT.

In regard to this clone: This same CDR3 is encoded by further DNA sequences in the sample. The V call is TRBV9, the J call TRBJ1-3; D uncertain. V was pared by 0 bases and J by 2 bases, with 6 bases between. CDR1 and CDR2 (germline): SGDLS, YYNGEE. There are 14 residues in the CDR3. The CDR3 reads CASSVAGTGNTIYF. The CDR3, as DNA: TGTGCCAGCAGCGTAGCCGGGACTGGAAACACCATATATTTT.

The J gene is TRBJ1-4, the V gene TRBV2; 10 bases map to TRBD1. V lost 4 bases and J lost 7; bases outside the gene matches: 6. There are 15 residues in the CDR3. The V gene's germline CDR1 is SNHLY and CDR2 FYNNEI. CDR3 residues: CASSGAGTGAEKLFF. Here the CDR3 DNA reads TGTGCCAGCAGTGGAGCCGGGACAGGGGCTGAAAAACTGTTTTTT.

J is TRBJ2-3 and V is TRBV18; 8 nucleotides line up with TRBD1. V shed 0 bases and J 1 base; nucleotides not matched to a gene: 9. Per germline, CDR1 KGHSH and CDR2 LQKENI. CDR3 size: 18 residues. CDR3 amino acids: CASSPPGRGRTGTDTQYF. CDR3 DNA: TGTGCCAGCTCACCACCGGGCAGGGGGCGGACCGGCACAGATACGCAGTATTTT.

The chain couples TRBV10-3 to TRBJ1-3; D might be TRBD1 (5 bases). Germline CDR1 ENHRY, CDR2 SYGVKD. CDR3 length: 13 amino acids. V was clipped by 6 bases and J by 2 bases, with 8 bases between them. CDR3 loop: CAISLTAGNTIYF. In nucleotides, the CDR3 is TGTGCCATCAGCCTGACAGCTGGAAACACCATATATTTT.

The J gene is TRBJ1-3, the V gene TRBV27; D perhaps matches TRBD1 (6 bases). Trimming took 5 bases from V and 3 from J, leaving 14 bases between them. The CDR3 is 15 residues long. Germline-derived CDR1 and CDR2 are MNHEY and SMNVEV (reference sequence). This CDR3 reads CASSLTTGLGNTIYF. CDR3 DNA: TGTGCCAGCAGTCTTACGACAGGCCTTGGAAACACCATATATTTT.

This chain uses TRBV5-1 with TRBJ2-1; the match to TRBD2 covers 8 bases. The germline CDR1 and CDR2 sequences are SGHRS and YFSETQ. Losses at the gene ends were 0 bases for V and 7 bases for J; bases not matched to a gene: 6. The CDR3 consists of 15 residues. This chain's CDR3 is CASSLGAGVSNEQFF. The CDR3 region has the DNA TGCGCCAGCAGCTTGGGAGCGGGGGTGAGTAATGAGCAGTTCTTC. The complete variable domain, with remaining parts taken from reference TRBV5-1 and TRBJ2-1, reads KAGVTQTPRYLIKTRGQQVTLSCSPISGHRSVSWYQQTPGQGLQFLFEYFSETQRNKGNFPGRFSGRQFSNSRSEMNVSTLELGDSALYLCASSLGAGVSNEQFFGPGTRLTVL.

The gene calls are TRBV7-3 and TRBJ2-2, with 8 bases aligning to TRBD1. Germline trimming cut 4 bases from V and 4 bases from J; bases unmatched to any gene: 5. The length of the CDR3 is 15 residues. CDR1 is SGHTA and CDR2 is FQGTGA in the germline V gene. CDR3 in amino acids: CASSSTGGSTGELFF. Written as DNA, the CDR3 is TGTGCCAGCAGCTCCACAGGGGGGAGCACCGGGGAGCTGTTTTTT.

The chain joins TRBV5-6 to TRBJ1-2; D is undetermined. The CDR3 extends over 12 amino acids. V gave up 0 bases and J gave up 7 bases, with 7 bases separating them. Per germline, CDR1 SGHDT and CDR2 YYEEEE. This CDR3 is CASSLVEGGYTF. Written as DNA, the CDR3 is TGTGCCAGCAGCTTGGTGGAGGGTGGCTACACCTTC.

This clone was detected only a few times. The V call is TRBV18, the J call TRBJ1-4; 9 positions match TRBD1. Trimming at V came to 2 bases and at J to 3 bases, leaving 1 base not matched to a gene. Germline V gene data show CDR1 as KGHSH and CDR2 as LQKENI. CDR3 length: 15 amino acids. The CDR3 coding sequence is TGTGCCAGCTCACCAAGGACAGGGGCTAATGAAAAACTGTTTTTT. Amino acid sequence: CASSPRTGANEKLFF.

The V and J genes are TRBV3-1 (or the pseudogene TRBV3-2) and TRBJ1-3; 7 bases agree with TRBD1. Germline CDR1 LGHDT, CDR2 YNNKEL (reference sequence). There are 11 residues in the CDR3. Trimming at V came to 11 bases and at J to 6 bases, leaving 4 bases not matched to a gene. The CDR3 reads CAGGTANTIYF. Here the CDR3 DNA reads TGTGCCGGAGGGACAGCAAACACCATATATTTT.

The V call is TRBV2, the J call TRBJ1-4; no reliable D call. The CDR3 length is 11 residues. Germline lookup yields CDR1 SNHLY and CDR2 FYNNEI. V dropped 6 bases and J dropped 14 bases, with 13 bases sitting between them. CDR3 sequence: CASREPGDLFF. CDR3 DNA: TGTGCCAGCAGAGAACCGGGAGACCTGTTTTTT.